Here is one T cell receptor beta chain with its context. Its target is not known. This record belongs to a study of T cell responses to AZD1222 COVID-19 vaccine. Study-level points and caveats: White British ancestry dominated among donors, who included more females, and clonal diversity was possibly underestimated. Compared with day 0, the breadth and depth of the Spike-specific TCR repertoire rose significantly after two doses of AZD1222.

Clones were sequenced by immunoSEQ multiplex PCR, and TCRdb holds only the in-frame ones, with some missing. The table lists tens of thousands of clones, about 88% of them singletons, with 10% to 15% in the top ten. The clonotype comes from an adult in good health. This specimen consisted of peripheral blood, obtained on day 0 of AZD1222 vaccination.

CDR3 coding DNA: TGTGCCAGCAGCTTATTTGGGGAGTATGGCTACACCTTC. The encoded protein is CASSLFGEYGYTF. The rearrangement joins TRBV11-1 to TRBJ1-2; D remains unclear. CDR1 SGHAT and CDR2 FQDESV come from the germline V gene (reference sequence). CDR3 length equals 13 residues. The germline V and J ends were trimmed by 2 bases and 5 bases, with 9 bases remaining between them.